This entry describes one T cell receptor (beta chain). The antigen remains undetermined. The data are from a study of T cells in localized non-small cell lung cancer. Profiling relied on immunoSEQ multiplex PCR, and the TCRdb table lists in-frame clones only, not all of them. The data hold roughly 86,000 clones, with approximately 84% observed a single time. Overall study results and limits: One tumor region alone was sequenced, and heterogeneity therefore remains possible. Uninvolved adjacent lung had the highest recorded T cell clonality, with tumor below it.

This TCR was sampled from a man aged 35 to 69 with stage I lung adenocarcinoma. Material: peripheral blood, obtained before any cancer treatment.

CDR3 nucleotides: TGTGCCAGCTCCCTAACCCTTGGGACAGGGTTTGAAGCTTTCTTT. Translation: CASSLTLGTGFEAFF. The J gene is TRBJ1-1, the V gene TRBV18; 9 positions agree with TRBD1. CDR3 length: 15 amino acids. Germline lookup yields CDR1 KGHSH and CDR2 LQKENI. The V gene end was trimmed by 6 bases and the J gene end by 7 bases; junction bases not matched to a gene: 12.